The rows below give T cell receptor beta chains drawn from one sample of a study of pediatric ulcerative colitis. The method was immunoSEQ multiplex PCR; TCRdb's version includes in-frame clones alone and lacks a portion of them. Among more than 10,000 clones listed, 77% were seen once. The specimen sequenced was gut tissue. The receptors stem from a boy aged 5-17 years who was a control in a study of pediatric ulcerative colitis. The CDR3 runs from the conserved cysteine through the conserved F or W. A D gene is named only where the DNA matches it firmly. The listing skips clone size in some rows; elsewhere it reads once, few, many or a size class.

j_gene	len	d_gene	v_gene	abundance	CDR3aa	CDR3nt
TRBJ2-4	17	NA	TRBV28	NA	CASSLWRGAQIKNIQYF	TGTGCCAGCAGTTTATGGAGGGGGGCGCAGATCAAAAACATTCAGTACTTC
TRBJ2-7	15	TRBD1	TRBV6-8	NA	CASRSRQGGDYEQYF	TGTGCCAGCAGGTCCAGACAGGGGGGGGATTACGAGCAGTACTTC
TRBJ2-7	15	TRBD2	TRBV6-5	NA	CASSPGLALGYEQYF	TGTGCCAGCAGCCCCGGACTAGCTTTAGGGTACGAGCAGTACTTC
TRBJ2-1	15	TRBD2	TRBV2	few	CASCLLAGGFDEQFF	TGTGCCAGCTGCTTACTAGCGGGAGGCTTTGATGAGCAGTTCTTC
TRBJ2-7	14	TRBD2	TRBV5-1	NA	CASSWTSGSYEQYF	TGCGCCAGCAGCTGGACTAGCGGTTCCTACGAGCAGTACTTC
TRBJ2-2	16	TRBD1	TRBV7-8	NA	CASSLEGQGYTGELFF	TGTGCCAGCAGCTTAGAAGGACAGGGCTACACCGGGGAGCTGTTTTTT
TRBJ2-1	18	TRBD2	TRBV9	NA	CASSPNSGTSGSYNEQFF	TGTGCCAGCAGCCCCAACAGCGGGACTTCAGGCTCCTACAATGAGCAGTTCTTC
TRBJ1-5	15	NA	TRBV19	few	CASSGGQVSNQPQHF	TGTGCCAGTAGTGGGGGGCAGGTTAGCAATCAGCCCCAGCATTTT
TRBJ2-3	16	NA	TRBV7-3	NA	CASSLQGGSGADTQYF	TGTGCCAGCAGCTTACAGGGGGGTTCGGGCGCGGATACGCAGTATTTT
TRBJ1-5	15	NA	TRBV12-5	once	CASGSTSDGSRPQHF	TGTGCTAGTGGTTCCACCTCGGACGGCTCGCGGCCCCAGCATTTT
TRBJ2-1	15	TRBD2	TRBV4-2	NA	CASSQVNLAGDEQFF	TGTGCCAGCAGCCAAGTGAACCTAGCGGGAGATGAGCAGTTCTTC
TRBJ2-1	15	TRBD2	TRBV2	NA	CASSEGLREVNEQFF	TGTGCCAGCAGTGAAGGTCTACGGGAGGTGAATGAGCAGTTCTTC
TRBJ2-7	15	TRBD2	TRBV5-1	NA	CASSLVLAGVYEQYF	TGCGCCAGCAGCTTGGTACTAGCGGGAGTCTACGAGCAGTACTTC
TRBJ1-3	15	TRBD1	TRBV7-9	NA	CASSYGQGSGNTIYF	TGTGCCAGCAGCTACGGACAGGGTTCTGGAAACACCATATATTTT
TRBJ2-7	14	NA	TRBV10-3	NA	CAISGTLYSYEQYF	TGTGCCATCAGCGGGACACTGTACTCCTACGAGCAGTACTTC
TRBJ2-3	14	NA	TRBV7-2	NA	CASSLVRSTDTQYF	TGTGCCAGCAGCTTGGTAAGAAGCACAGATACGCAGTATTTT
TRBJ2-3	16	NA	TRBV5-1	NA	CASSLGGRASTDTQYF	TGCGCCAGCAGCTTGGGAGGACGAGCTAGCACAGATACGCAGTATTTT
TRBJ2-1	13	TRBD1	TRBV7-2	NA	CASRKTGINEQFF	TGTGCCAGCAGAAAGACAGGGATCAATGAGCAGTTCTTC